This T cell receptor beta chain was profiled in a study of Graves' ophthalmopathy and Graves' hyperthyroidism. The ends were cut back, 3 bases at V and 2 bases at J, with 16 bases in the middle. CDR3 size: 16 residues. CDR1 and CDR2 from the germline V gene are SGHAT and FQNNGV. The study's findings and limits: Most thyroid clonotypes expanded beyond 0.001 frequency were also found in blood.

TCR beta CDR3 amplification used RNA transcripts. Second-round multiplex PCR came after a first-round RT-PCR that employed HTBI primers. TCRdb recomputed calls from the multiplex PCR reads with MiXCR, one row per CDR3 protein. Of 400,000 to 450,000 distinct CDR3 sequences listed, 21% are singletons. Comments on this clonotype: Its antigen is currently unknown.

Recruitment covered hyperthyroidism patients aged 18 to 65 whose new diagnosis was of under 2 months' duration. As diagnostic evidence, clinical symptoms, serum thyroxine, TRAb, thyroid ultrasound and orbital computed tomography were relied upon. The authors used Ficoll-Paque density gradient centrifugation to separate PBMCs. The input was approximately 10 ml of fresh peripheral blood. This TCR was sampled from a woman under 30 with stable Graves' hyperthyroidism. V and J are TRBV11-2 and TRBJ2-5, with a tentative D call TRBD1 (6 bases). The sequenced material came from peripheral blood. The CDR3 region is CASSLGSSQGQETQYF. The CDR3, as DNA: TGTGCCAGCAGCTTGGGATCCAGCCAGGGGCAAGAGACCCAGTACTTC. The full variable domain, rest sourced from reference TRBV11-2 and TRBJ2-5, is EAGVAQSPRYKIIEKRQSVAFWCNPISGHATLYWYQQILGQGPKLLIQFQNNGVVDDSQLPKDRFSAERLKGVDSTLKIQPAKLEDSAVYLCASSLGSSQGQETQYFGPGTRLLVL.